One and the same sample provided the 32 T cell receptor beta chains below, sequenced in a study of blood T cell repertoires in COVID-19. Some clones are missing from TCRdb's copy, which holds only in-frame ones; the method was immunoSEQ multiplex PCR. The repertoire consists of some 260,000 clones, with 88% occurring once and the leading ten covering 0.95% to 1%. The source material was peripheral blood. All receptors derive from a woman between 35 and 50 years old who had recovered from COVID-19.

V is TRBV19 and J is TRBJ1-1; a possible D gene is TRBD1 (5 bases). Germline assignment: CDR1 LNHDA and CDR2 SQIVND (reference sequence). This CDR3 has 14 residues. Trimming shortened V by 1 base and J by 1 base, and 7 bases separated the two germline ends. This CDR3 is CASSIGGPNTEAFF. In nucleotides, the CDR3 is TGTGCCAGTAGTATAGGGGGCCCGAACACTGAAGCTTTCTTT.

The chain has TRBV5-1 and TRBJ1-5, with D uncertain. The CDR3 runs to 16 residues. CDR1 is SGHRS, CDR2 YFSETQ, per germline. V shed 0 bases and J shed 3 bases, with 13 bases lying between them. The CDR3 bases are TGCGCCAGCAGCTTGGTCCCCGGACGGGACAATCAGCCCCAGCATTTT. Encoded protein: CASSLVPGRDNQPQHF.

This clone was seen only a few times. The chain links TRBV7-8 to TRBJ2-2, with TRBD2 matching 10 bases. Per germline, CDR1 SGHVS and CDR2 FQNEAQ. This CDR3 region has 18 residues. With 5 bases clipped from V and 5 bases from J, the junction kept 14 bases outside the gene matches. CDR3 loop: CASSTLPGLASRTGELFF. CDR3 DNA sequence: TGTGCCAGCAGCACCCTACCGGGACTAGCGTCCAGAACCGGGGAGCTGTTTTTT. Drawing the rest from reference TRBV7-8 and TRBJ2-2, the complete variable domain is GAGVSQSPRYKVAKRGQDVALRCDPISGHVSLFWYQQALGQGPEFLTYFQNEAQLDKSGLPSDRFFAERPEGSVSTLKIQRTQQEDSAVYLCASSTLPGLASRTGELFFGEGSRLTVL.

This sequence joins TRBV5-1 and TRBJ2-7; tentatively, D is TRBD1 (7 bases). This CDR3 has 15 residues. V lost 4 bases and J 5 bases, leaving 19 bases between the germline ends. CDR1 and CDR2 (germline): SGHRS, YFSETQ. The CDR3 loop reads CASSPGGRGEHEQYF. The CDR3 DNA is TGCGCCAGCAGCCCCGGCGGCAGGGGGGAACACGAGCAGTACTTC. The full variable domain, completed using reference TRBV5-1 and TRBJ2-7, is KAGVTQTPRYLIKTRGQQVTLSCSPISGHRSVSWYQQTPGQGLQFLFEYFSETQRNKGNFPGRFSGRQFSNSRSEMNVSTLELGDSALYLCASSPGGRGEHEQYFGPGTRLTVT.

J is TRBJ2-2 and V is TRBV5-1; 7 nucleotides match TRBD1. This CDR3 has 15 residues. V was clipped by 4 bases and J by 4 bases; unmatched bases: 7. From germline, CDR1 is SGHRS and CDR2 YFSETQ. The CDR3 is CASSTGTAPTGELFF. The DNA for the CDR3 is TGCGCCAGCAGCACCGGGACAGCCCCCACCGGGGAGCTGTTTTTT.

The chain is built from TRBV27 and TRBJ2-2, with D possibly being TRBD2 (6 bases). CDR3 length: 14 amino acids. Trimming took off 1 base at V and 3 bases at J, with 6 bases between the two ends. CDR1 and CDR2 from the germline V gene are MNHEY and SMNVEV (reference sequence). CDR3 residues: CASSLWGDTGELFF. The CDR3 nucleotides read TGTGCCAGCAGTTTATGGGGGGACACCGGGGAGCTGTTTTTT.

The rearrangement uses TRBV25-1 and TRBJ2-5; TRBD2 agrees at 8 bases. The V gene's germline CDR1 is MGHDK and CDR2 SYGVNS. The V gene end was trimmed by 7 bases and the J gene end by 5 bases; junction bases not matched to a gene: 6. The CDR3 covers 13 residues. CDR3 nucleotide sequence: TGTGCCAGCAACCACCGGGGGGGGGAGACCCAGTACTTC. Amino acids: CASNHRGGETQYF.

The chain carries TRBV2 and TRBJ1-2; 8 bases map to TRBD1. Germline lookup yields CDR1 SNHLY and CDR2 FYNNEI. Losses at the gene ends were 4 bases for V and 9 bases for J; bases not matched to a gene: 13. The CDR3 runs 15 residues. The CDR3 DNA is TGTGCCAGCAGTGGGGACCCGGACAGGGTTTGGAGCTACACCTTC. It translates to CASSGDPDRVWSYTF.

J is TRBJ1-1 and V is TRBV27, with TRBD1 as a possible D gene (6 bases). The germline CDR1 and CDR2 sequences are MNHEY and SMNVEV (reference sequence). Deletions cut 6 bases from V and 7 bases from J, with 9 bases between. There are 11 residues in the CDR3. CDR3 DNA sequence: TGTGCCAGCAGGAGGGGGGGTGAAGCTTTCTTT. It yields the protein CASRRGGEAFF.

The chain combines TRBV30 with TRBJ1-4; D is ambiguous. V lost 3 bases and J lost 8, with 19 bases in between. This CDR3 contains 15 residues. The germline V gene encodes CDR1 GTSNPN and CDR2 SVGIG (reference sequence). In DNA form, the CDR3 reads TGTGCCTGGAGCCAAGGACTGGGGTTTGGGGAAAAACTGTTTTTT. Amino acids: CAWSQGLGFGEKLFF.

The chain links TRBV5-4 to TRBJ1-2; 8 nucleotides align to TRBD1. The CDR3 sequence is 15 residues long. CDR1 is SGHNT, CDR2 YYREEE, per germline (reference sequence). The trim removed 3 bases at V and 0 bases at J, leaving 4 bases unmatched. This chain's CDR3 is CASSSDRVSNYGYTF. DNA for the CDR3: TGTGCCAGCAGCTCGGACAGGGTCTCTAACTATGGCTACACCTTC.

This rearrangement joins TRBV11-2 to TRBJ2-1; 9 bases map to TRBD2. This CDR3 contains 17 residues. The trim removed 1 base at V and 4 bases at J, leaving 8 bases unmatched. Per germline, CDR1 SGHAT and CDR2 FQNNGV. CDR3 nucleotides: TGTGCCAGCAGCTTAGGGGGTAGCGGGAGAGGGTACAATGAGCAGTTCTTC. Protein sequence: CASSLGGSGRGYNEQFF.

The J gene is TRBJ1-1, the V gene TRBV19; D is ambiguous. Trimming took 4 bases from V and 6 from J, leaving 9 bases between them. The germline V gene encodes CDR1 LNHDA and CDR2 SQIVND (reference sequence). CDR3 length equals 12 residues. CDR3 loop: CASSRGLSEAFF. The DNA of the CDR3 is TGTGCCAGTAGTAGAGGTCTATCTGAAGCTTTCTTT.

This sequence joins TRBV28 and TRBJ2-1, with D possibly being TRBD2 (5 bases). V was shortened by 1 base and J by 5 bases, with 9 bases between the two germline ends. The length of the CDR3 is 14 residues. Germline loops: CDR1 MDHEN, CDR2 SYDVKM. The CDR3 region has the DNA TGTGCCAGCAGTTTATTTTCCGGGGACAATGAGCAGTTCTTC. Translated: CASSLFSGDNEQFF.

The rearrangement links TRBV5-4 to TRBJ1-1; D unresolved. The germline V gene encodes CDR1 SGHNT and CDR2 YYREEE (reference sequence). V lost 1 base and J 1 base, leaving 11 bases between the germline ends. The length of the CDR3 is 15 residues. The CDR3 bases are TGTGCCAGCAGCTTGTCAGGCCGGGGGAACACTGAAGCTTTCTTT. Translating it yields CASSLSGRGNTEAFF.

The rearrangement joins TRBV30 to TRBJ1-2; D might be TRBD1 (6 bases). Germline V gives CDR1 GTSNPN, CDR2 SVGIG (reference sequence). The V and J ends lost 0 bases and 2 bases respectively, with 13 bases between them. This CDR3 spans 15 amino acids. In DNA form, the CDR3 reads TGTGCCTGGAGTGTAGGGGGACGGTGGAACTATGGCTACACCTTC. Translating it yields CAWSVGGRWNYGYTF.

The chain links TRBV29-1 to TRBJ2-5; D possibly corresponds to TRBD2 (6 bases). This CDR3 contains 15 residues. Germline CDR1 and CDR2: SQVTM and ANQGSEA. V gave up 0 bases and J gave up 7 bases, with 18 bases separating them. The CDR3, as DNA: TGCAGCGTTGAAGATCCTGGTGGCCGGCGGGGGACCCAGTACTTC. Its translation: CSVEDPGGRRGTQYF.

The chain has TRBV12-5 and TRBJ2-3, with 8 bases lining up with TRBD1. There are 14 residues in the CDR3. Trimming at V came to 5 bases and at J to 1 base, leaving 2 bases not matched to a gene. Per the germline V gene, CDR1 is LGHNT and CDR2 is FRNRAP. CDR3 sequence: CASGPGQGTDTQYF. Here the CDR3 DNA reads TGTGCTAGTGGTCCGGGACAGGGCACAGATACGCAGTATTTT.

The rearrangement uses TRBV15 and TRBJ2-5; 11 bases match TRBD1. CDR1 LNHNV and CDR2 YYDKDF come from the germline V gene (reference sequence). The trim removed 8 bases at V and 10 bases at J, leaving 9 bases unmatched. The CDR3 consists of 13 residues. Here the CDR3 reads CATSARGQGVQYF. In DNA form, the CDR3 reads TGTGCCACCTCGGCCCGGGGACAGGGGGTCCAGTACTTC.

The gene calls are TRBV14 and TRBJ2-7; D not resolved. The germline V gene encodes CDR1 SGHDN and CDR2 FVKESK. The CDR3 runs 14 residues. The V gene lost 4 bases and the J gene lost 2 bases, with 12 bases spanning the gap. CDR3 loop: CASSPHEFPYEQYF. The CDR3 DNA reads as TGTGCCAGCAGCCCCCACGAGTTCCCCTACGAGCAGTACTTC. Combining the CDR3 with reference TRBV14 and TRBJ2-7 gives the whole variable domain EAGVTQFPSHSVIEKGQTVTLRCDPISGHDNLYWYRRVMGKEIKFLLHFVKESKQDESGMPNNRFLAERTGGTYSTLKVQPAELEDSGVYFCASSPHEFPYEQYFGPGTRLTVT.

V and J are TRBV5-1 and TRBJ1-2; 11 nucleotides agree with TRBD1. The length of the CDR3 is 16 residues. Germline V lookup: CDR1 SGHRS, CDR2 YFSETQ. The ends lost 3 bases at V and 3 bases at J; junction bases unmatched: 7. The CDR3 sequence: CASSSRDRGVDYGYTF. The CDR3, as DNA: TGCGCCAGCAGCTCCCGGGACAGGGGGGTTGACTATGGCTACACCTTC.

The genes are TRBV19 and TRBJ2-5; TRBD2 matches at 8 bases. The V gene end was trimmed by 4 bases and the J gene end by 7 bases; junction bases not matched to a gene: 8. The CDR3 sequence is 14 residues long. Germline V gene data show CDR1 as LNHDA and CDR2 as SQIVND (reference sequence). CDR3 loop: CASSRGLGSGTQYF. As DNA, the CDR3 is TGTGCCAGTAGTAGGGGACTAGGGAGTGGGACCCAGTACTTC.

The chain employs TRBV5-1 and TRBJ2-1; perhaps TRBD2 as D (5 bases). Deletions cut 3 bases from V and 9 bases from J, with 13 bases between. The germline V gene encodes CDR1 SGHRS and CDR2 YFSETQ. The CDR3 is 13 amino acids. The CDR3 protein is CASSSQGGGEQFF. CDR3 bases: TGCGCCAGCAGCTCCCAAGGAGGAGGTGAGCAGTTCTTC.

V usage is TRBV14 and J usage is TRBJ2-3; a weak D match, TRBD2 (5 bases). The ends were cut back, 4 bases at V and 1 base at J, with 18 bases in the middle. This CDR3 is 17 amino acids long. Germline assignment: CDR1 SGHDN and CDR2 FVKESK. CDR3 amino acids: CASSRGGLVEGTDTQYF. The CDR3 region has the DNA TGTGCCAGCAGCCGAGGCGGGTTGGTCGAGGGCACAGATACGCAGTATTTT.

The chain couples TRBV20-1 to TRBJ2-3; 10 positions match TRBD2. With 3 bases clipped from V and 0 bases from J, the junction kept 6 bases outside the gene matches. CDR1 DFQATT and CDR2 SNEGSKA come from the germline V gene (reference sequence). CDR3 length: 16 residues. The CDR3 protein is CSASRLAGESTDTQYF. The DNA for the CDR3 is TGCAGTGCTAGTCGGCTAGCGGGGGAGAGCACAGATACGCAGTATTTT.

The genes are TRBV7-2 and TRBJ1-3, with D possibly matching TRBD1 (6 bases). Germline V CDR1 and CDR2: SGHTA, FQGNSA. V gave up 4 bases and J gave up 0 bases, with 19 bases separating them. The CDR3 runs to 18 residues. The CDR3 DNA sequence: TGTGCCAGCAGCTCCAGTCCGTGGACAGAGTCCTCTGGAAACACCATATATTTT. Translating gives CASSSSPWTESSGNTIYF.

The J gene is TRBJ2-3, the V gene TRBV6-6; TRBD2 is a possible D gene (5 bases). Between the trimmed V and J ends, which lost 6 bases and 1 base, there was a span of 8 bases. This CDR3 is 13 amino acids long. The germline V gene has CDR1 MNHNY and CDR2 SVGAGI (reference sequence). CDR3 amino acids: CASRSSGTDTQYF. DNA for the CDR3: TGTGCCAGCAGAAGTAGCGGCACAGATACGCAGTATTTT.

The gene calls are TRBV4-3 and TRBJ2-7; 10 bases fit TRBD1. Trimming took 11 bases from V and 2 from J; bases not matched to a gene: 6. Germline V gene sequence: CDR1 LGHNA, CDR2 YSLEER. The CDR3 has 13 residues. The DNA for the CDR3 is TGCGCCGCGGGACAGGGGACCCCCTACGAGCAGTACGTC. This translates into CAAGQGTPYEQYV.

The chain combines TRBV7-2 with TRBJ2-3, with 7 nucleotides matching TRBD2. This CDR3 has 17 amino acids. V gave up 1 base and J gave up 0 bases; unmatched junction bases: 7. CDR1 is SGHTA, CDR2 FQGNSA, per germline. The CDR3 is CASSLGLLAASTDTQYF. CDR3 DNA: TGTGCCAGCAGCTTAGGCCTTCTAGCGGCTAGCACAGATACGCAGTATTTT. Combining the CDR3 with reference TRBV7-2 and TRBJ2-3 gives the whole variable domain GAGVSQSPSNKVTEKGKDVELRCDPISGHTALYWYRQSLGQGLEFLIYFQGNSAPDKSGLPSDRFSAERTGGSVSTLTIQRTQQEDSAVYLCASSLGLLAASTDTQYFGPGTRLTVL.

The chain joins TRBV19 to TRBJ1-2; 8 bases match TRBD1. J lost 0 bases, V lost 4 bases, and 4 bases had no gene match. The CDR3 has 15 amino acids. CDR1 and CDR2 from the germline V gene are LNHDA and SQIVND (reference sequence). CDR3 residues: CASSRDRQANYGYTF. The CDR3 DNA reads TGTGCCAGTAGTAGGGACAGGCAGGCTAACTATGGCTACACCTTC. The full variable domain, with the rest looked up from reference TRBV19 and TRBJ1-2, is DGGITQSPKYLFRKEGQNVTLSCEQNLNHDAMYWYRQDPGQGLRLIYYSQIVNDFQKGDIAEGYSVSREKKESFPLTVTSAQKNPTAFYLCASSRDRQANYGYTFGSGTRLTVV.

The V and J genes are TRBV10-2 and TRBJ2-7, with 7 bases that match TRBD1. J was trimmed by 3 bases and V by 5 bases; bases with no gene match: 7. CDR3 size: 14 residues. CDR1 WSHSY and CDR2 SAAADI come from the germline V gene. Written as DNA, the CDR3 is TGCGCCAGCAGTCCCCTGGGACAGCACTACGAGCAGTACTTC. Translation: CASSPLGQHYEQYF.

In this sample, this clone turned up a few times. The chain employs TRBV5-5 and TRBJ1-6; tentatively, D is TRBD1 (5 bases). CDR1 is SGHKS, CDR2 YYEKEE, per germline (reference sequence). V was pared by 4 bases and J by 14 bases, with 16 bases between. This CDR3 has 13 amino acids. The CDR3 protein is CASSPPTGGSLHF. CDR3 nucleotide sequence: TGTGCCAGCAGCCCTCCCACGGGGGGATCCCTCCACTTT. Full variable domain (remainder filled in from reference TRBV5-5 and TRBJ1-6): DAGVTQSPTHLIKTRGQQVTLRCSPISGHKSVSWYQQVLGQGPQFIFQYYEKEERGRGNFPDRFSARQFPNYSSELNVNALLLGDSALYLCASSPPTGGSLHFGNGTRLTVT.